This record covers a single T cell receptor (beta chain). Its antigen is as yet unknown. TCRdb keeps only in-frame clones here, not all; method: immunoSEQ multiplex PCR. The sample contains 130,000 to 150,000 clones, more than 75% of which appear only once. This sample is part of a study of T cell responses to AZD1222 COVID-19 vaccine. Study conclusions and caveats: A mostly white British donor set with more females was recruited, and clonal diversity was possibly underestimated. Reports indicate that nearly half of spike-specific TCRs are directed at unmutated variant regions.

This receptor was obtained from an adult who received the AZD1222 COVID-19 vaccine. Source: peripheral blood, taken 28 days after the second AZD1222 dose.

CDR3 nucleotides: TGTGCCAGCAGCTTCGGGACTAACAGAAACAATGAGCAGTTCTTC. Amino acids: CASSFGTNRNNEQFF. The chain uses TRBV7-9 and TRBJ2-1; 7 bases map to TRBD2. The CDR3 is made up of 15 amino acids. Germline lookup yields CDR1 SEHNR and CDR2 FQNEAQ (reference sequence). The trim removed 3 bases at V and 5 bases at J, leaving 7 bases unmatched.